This T cell receptor (beta chain) was sequenced in a study of chemoradiotherapy in HPV16-positive cancers (dated by TCRdb to between 2021 and 2024). About the study as a whole: Candidate HPV-specific T-cell clones and common TCR motifs were defined by functional T-cell assays performed on cells from two HPV16-positive patients. TCR repertoires from some 89 patients with HPV-related cancers were then used to track the candidate HPV-specific TCRs and motifs. Whether T-cell immunity against the HPV oncoproteins E6 and E7 changes during chemoradiotherapy and whether survival is affected by this immunity were examined in the study. The paper as a whole reports these results and caveats: Expansion of candidate HPV-specific clones and E7-related TCR motifs was observed in the tumor microenvironment during treatment, whereas no such expansion was observed for non-HPV-specific T cells. Only a couple of HPV16-positive patients were used to derive the functional definition of HPV-specific T cells, and the survival association was reported for HPV16-positive patients. In HPV16-positive patients, expansion of HPV-responsive T cells during chemoradiotherapy was associated with improved recurrence-free survival.

Library construction relied on the immunoSEQ multiplex PCR assay. Entries here come from immuneACCESS through TCRdb and include only in-frame sequences with V and J called. Some clones fail to appear in such tables; in the studies checked, an unresolved V gene covers under half of the shortfall, and the cause of the remainder is unknown. The sample table shows more than 1,200 clones, and roughly two thirds are seen once. Around a fifth of the sample goes to the ten largest clones. Relative to germline, V is 3 bases shorter and J is 0 bases shorter, with 6 bases between their ends. The CDR3, cysteine through phenylalanine, is 13 amino acids long. Left in the record is the CDR3 DNA by itself, 39 bases read in frame from the first base. CDR1 and CDR2, looked up from the germline V gene, are MNHEY and SVGAGI. This clone was seen a few times. Its recognized antigen is unknown. No clone much larger than this one lies a single base away; base qualities are absent.

Because repertoires were sampled repeatedly during chemoradiotherapy, clonal expansion in the tumor microenvironment could be followed. The material sequenced was tumor tissue, taken from a patient who underwent chemoradiotherapy. The chain is encoded by TRBV6-5 joined to TRBJ2-7, with the D gene too uncertain to name. The TCR was taken from a human donor with HPV-associated anogenital cancer. CDR3 sequence: CASSYLISYEQYF. The sequenced DNA: TGTGCCAGCAGTTATCTGATCTCCTACGAGCAGTACTTC.